Listed below are T cell receptor beta chains from one sample, sequenced in a study of blood T cell repertoires in COVID-19. Assay: immunoSEQ multiplex PCR; the TCRdb copy retains only in-frame clones and omits some. The sample has fewer than 150,000 clones, 75% to 90% seen once. Sequences were obtained from PBMCs or T cells enriched from blood (not recorded which). These TCRs come from a man aged 50-60 years in a cohort exposed to, infected with or recovered from COVID-19 (not recorded which). Both conserved end residues are part of each CDR3. A D gene is named only where the DNA matches it firmly.

V gene	J gene	D gene	CDR3 protein	CDR3 DNA
TRBV30	TRBJ1-2	.	CAWSATGSPVYGYTF	TGTGCCTGGAGCGCCACAGGGAGTCCTGTCTATGGCTACACCTTC
TRBV25-1	TRBJ1-2	.	CASSPGGYGYTF	TGTGCCAGCAGCCCTGGAGGGTACGGCTACACCTTC
TRBV7-8	TRBJ2-2	.	CASSQGQSGLNTGELFF	TGTGCCAGCAGCCAGGGCCAAAGCGGGCTGAACACCGGGGAGCTGTTTTTT
TRBV21-1	TRBJ2-3	.	CASSNSRRGQGLTDTQYF	TGTGCCAGCAGCAACTCCCGGCGGGGACAGGGCCTCACAGATACGCAGTATTTT
TRBV12-3/TRBV12-4	TRBJ2-3	.	CASSFRQGSTYF	TGTGCCAGCAGTTTTCGGCAGGGGAGTACCTATTTT
TRBV19	TRBJ1-1	.	CASIRGQEAFF	TGTGCCAGTATCAGGGGACAAGAAGCTTTCTTT
TRBV3-1/TRBV3-2	TRBJ2-7	.	CASSHTYEQYF	TGTGCCAGCAGCCACACCTACGAGCAGTACTTC
TRBV5-1	TRBJ2-7	.	CASSSGGGAYEQYF	TGCGCCAGCAGCTCCGGCGGAGGGGCCTACGAGCAGTACTTC
TRBV7-2	TRBJ2-7	.	CASSLTSYSPYEQYF	TGTGCCAGCAGCTTAACCTCCTACAGTCCTTACGAGCAGTACTTC
TRBV10-3	TRBJ1-5	TRBD1	CAISEQSGTGWGQPQHF	TGTGCCATCAGTGAGCAATCCGGGACAGGGTGGGGACAGCCCCAGCATTTT
TRBV24-1	TRBJ2-1	.	CATSDAQVNNEQFF	TGTGCCACCAGTGATGCCCAGGTTAACAATGAGCAGTTCTTC
TRBV5-1	TRBJ2-5	TRBD2	CASSLAGGGQETQYF	TGCGCCAGCAGCTTGGCCGGCGGGGGACAAGAGACCCAGTACTTC
TRBV30	TRBJ1-1	TRBD1	CAWSWDRQAFF	TGTGCCTGGAGTTGGGACAGGCAAGCTTTCTTT
TRBV10-2	TRBJ1-2	.	CASSEVANYGYTF	TGCGCCAGCAGTGAGGTAGCAAACTATGGCTACACCTTC